These 26 T cell receptor beta chains originate from one sample sequenced in a study of CD4 T cells in relation to SARS-CoV-2 and coronaviruses. These TCRs are of unknown antigen specificity. The unexposed donors gave CD4+ T cells in about 2011-2018, prior to COVID-19. The cells were cultured for over eight days before CD4+ T cells were isolated. This table comes from immunoSEQ multiplex PCR, and its TCRdb copy is limited to in-frame clones, with some not included. The sample carries nearly 30,000 clones, about 80% recorded once. The material sequenced was CD4+ T cells from PBMCs, cultured in vitro. The receptors were sampled from a human donor in good health.

J is TRBJ2-7 and V is TRBV7-8, with unresolved D. This CDR3 has 14 residues. CDR1 and CDR2 from the germline V gene are SGHVS and FQNEAQ. Trimming stripped 6 bases from V and 6 bases from J, with 18 bases between. CDR3 nucleotides: TGTGCCAGCAGAAAAAGGTGGGAAGGTGGCGAGCAGTACTTC. It specifies CASRKRWEGGEQYF.

The CDR3 bases are TGTGCCAGCAGCTTGGGGGGGACTAGCGACGCCCAAGAGACCCAGTACTTC. As protein: CASSLGGTSDAQETQYF. The chain links TRBV5-8 to TRBJ2-5; TRBD2 matches 10 bases. V trimming: 0 bases; J trimming: 1 base; junction bases outside the gene matches: 6. This CDR3 is built from 17 residues. In germline, CDR1 is SGHTS, CDR2 YDEGEE.

V usage is TRBV4-3 and J usage is TRBJ2-1, with TRBD2 matching over 9 bases. Looked up from germline, CDR1 is LGHNA and CDR2 is YSLEER. This CDR3 has 19 residues. V dropped 0 bases and J dropped 6; count of bases not matched to a gene: 15. The CDR3 DNA follows: TGCGCCAGCAGCCAAGAGCCCCCCCCGGATAGCGGGAGTTTCAATGAGCAGTTCTTC. This translates into CASSQEPPPDSGSFNEQFF.

The V call is TRBV19, the J call TRBJ2-5, with 13 bases matching TRBD2. Germline V gene data show CDR1 as LNHDA and CDR2 as SQIVND (reference sequence). The CDR3 totals 15 residues. J gave up 9 bases and V 2 bases, and 6 bases lay outside the gene matches. CDR3 sequence (DNA): TGTGCCAGTAGTATAACCGGGACTAGCGGGAATGCCCAGTACTTC. Amino acid sequence: CASSITGTSGNAQYF.

The V and J genes are TRBV9 and TRBJ1-1, with 8 nucleotides matching TRBD1. After removal of 2 bases from V and 5 bases from J, the junction contained 8 bases not matched to a gene. The germline gives CDR1 SGDLS, CDR2 YYNGEE. The CDR3 is 15 amino acids. The CDR3: CASSVSSQGETEAFF. The CDR3 bases are TGTGCCAGCAGCGTTAGTTCACAGGGGGAAACTGAAGCTTTCTTT.

This clone was counted a single time. The chain joins TRBV30 to TRBJ1-4, with TRBD1 matching 7 bases. V was clipped by 7 bases and J by 6 bases; unmatched bases: 11. CDR1 is GTSNPN, CDR2 SVGIG, per germline (reference sequence). The CDR3 contains 14 residues. The CDR3, as DNA: TGTGCCTCCGGGGGAAGACAGGGTCATGAAAAACTGTTTTTT. Its translation: CASGGRQGHEKLFF.

The chain employs TRBV4-1 and TRBJ2-4; 9 bases are a match to TRBD2. Losses at the gene ends were 0 bases for V and 0 bases for J; bases not matched to a gene: 6. Per the germline V gene, CDR1 is MGHRA and CDR2 is YSYEKL. The CDR3 loop spans 18 amino acids. This CDR3 reads CASSQDWGSGRAKNIQYF. CDR3 bases: TGCGCCAGCAGCCAAGATTGGGGTAGCGGGAGAGCCAAAAACATTCAGTACTTC.

The J gene is TRBJ2-7, the V gene TRBV5-4, with 10 bases identical to TRBD2. Trimming at V came to 4 bases and at J to 0 bases, leaving 7 bases not matched to a gene. Germline CDR1 is SGHNT and CDR2 is YYREEE (reference sequence). This CDR3 region has 16 residues. The CDR3 DNA sequence: TGTGCCAGCAGCGCCAGACTAGCGGGCCTCTCCTACGAGCAGTACTTC. Residues: CASSARLAGLSYEQYF.

The V and J genes are TRBV5-1 and TRBJ1-6, with a possible D match to TRBD1 (6 bases). With 7 bases removed from V and 6 bases from J, the gap between germline ends came to 14 bases. Germline assignment: CDR1 SGHRS and CDR2 YFSETQ. This CDR3 is built from 14 residues. The CDR3 loop reads CASPQGLSNSPLHF. The CDR3 nucleotides are TGCGCCAGCCCCCAGGGGTTGAGTAATTCACCCCTCCACTTT.

The chain links TRBV5-6 to TRBJ1-1, with TRBD1 matching over 9 bases. Germline V CDR1 and CDR2: SGHDT, YYEEEE. Unmatched junction bases numbered 8, after V lost 4 bases and J lost 1 base. The CDR3 has 16 residues. CDR3 nucleotides: TGTGCCAGCAGCCAAACAGGGGGCTGGTCGAACACTGAAGCTTTCTTT. Its translation is CASSQTGGWSNTEAFF.

The rearrangement uses TRBV7-9 and TRBJ2-3; D may be TRBD2 (6 bases). Germline V lookup: CDR1 SEHNR, CDR2 FQNEAQ (reference sequence). The CDR3 is 15 residues long. The germline V and J ends were trimmed by 4 bases and 1 base, with 12 bases remaining between them. CDR3 residues: CASSWRASGTDTQYF. CDR3 nucleotide sequence: TGTGCCAGCAGCTGGCGAGCTAGCGGCACAGATACGCAGTATTTT.

V and J are TRBV29-1 and TRBJ1-2; D remains ambiguous. The length of the CDR3 is 13 residues. V shed 4 bases and J shed 6 bases, with 15 bases lying between them. Germline V lookup: CDR1 SQVTM, CDR2 ANQGSEA. The CDR3 region is CSVVNRARDGYTF. The CDR3 DNA sequence: TGCAGCGTTGTTAACAGAGCTAGGGATGGCTACACCTTC.

The chain employs TRBV7-2 and TRBJ1-1; D is uncertain. Germline CDR1 is SGHTA and CDR2 is FQGNSA. Trimming took off 2 bases at V and 4 bases at J, with 17 bases between the two ends. The CDR3 spans 16 residues. DNA for the CDR3: TGTGCCAGCAGCTTACGGGCCCAGGTAAGAGGCACTGAAGCTTTCTTT. Its protein is CASSLRAQVRGTEAFF.

The chain joins TRBV3-1 (or the pseudogene TRBV3-2) to TRBJ1-2; D not certain. Germline CDR1 and CDR2: LGHDT and YNNKEL (reference sequence). This CDR3 comprises 14 residues. Deletions cut 0 bases from V and 7 bases from J, with 12 bases between. The CDR3 protein is CASSQDTIRVGYTF. As DNA, the CDR3 is TGTGCCAGCAGCCAAGATACGATTCGGGTTGGCTACACCTTC.

The V and J genes are TRBV27 and TRBJ2-1; a possible D gene is TRBD1 (5 bases). The V gene's germline CDR1 is MNHEY and CDR2 SMNVEV (reference sequence). The CDR3 extends over 14 amino acids. The V gene lost 4 bases and the J gene lost 9 bases, with 16 bases spanning the gap. The CDR3 loop is CASSSILGRLEQFF. CDR3 coding DNA: TGTGCCAGCAGTTCGATCCTGGGGCGGCTTGAGCAGTTCTTC.

The chain carries TRBV3-1 (or the pseudogene TRBV3-2) and TRBJ2-7; 7 bases match TRBD1. Germline lookup yields CDR1 LGHDT and CDR2 YNNKEL (reference sequence). V shed 6 bases and J 2 bases; nucleotides not matched to a gene: 16. There are 17 residues in the CDR3. The CDR3 here is CASRLGTEGEGPYEQYF. The CDR3 bases are TGTGCCAGCAGACTCGGGACAGAGGGAGAGGGCCCCTACGAGCAGTACTTC.

The chain couples TRBV12-3 or TRBV12-4 to TRBJ1-1; D unclear. Deletions cut 8 bases from V and 8 bases from J, with 15 bases between. The CDR3 is made up of 12 amino acids. The CDR3 loop reads CASHDSPREAFF. The CDR3 DNA is TGTGCCAGCCATGATTCGCCCCGGGAAGCTTTCTTT.

The table lists this clone with a count of one. CDR3 loop: CASSSGTSGIGDTQYF. The CDR3 DNA is TGTGCCAGCAGCTCCGGGACTAGCGGGATAGGGGATACGCAGTATTTT. The J gene is TRBJ2-3, the V gene TRBV5-4; 13 nucleotides match TRBD2. This CDR3 region has 16 residues. Losses at the gene ends were 3 bases for V and 6 bases for J; bases not matched to a gene: 7. In germline, CDR1 is SGHNT, CDR2 YYREEE (reference sequence).

V is TRBV5-6 and J is TRBJ1-2; possible D gene TRBD1, 6 bases. The CDR3 totals 13 residues. V was cut by 5 bases and J by 7 bases, with 15 bases left in between. Germline V gene lookup returns CDR1 SGHDT and CDR2 YYEEEE. CDR3 sequence (DNA): TGTGCCAGCAGGAAGCAGGGGCAAGGTGGCTACACCTTC. This gives the protein CASRKQGQGGYTF.

The chain joins TRBV7-2 to TRBJ1-2; tentatively, D is TRBD1 (5 bases). Looked up from germline, CDR1 is SGHTA and CDR2 is FQGNSA. This CDR3 is 13 amino acids long. Trimming removed 5 bases from V and 8 bases from J, with 15 bases in between. CDR3 sequence: CASSNRGGRGYTF. In nucleotides, the CDR3 is TGTGCCAGCAGCAACCGGGGGGGGAGAGGCTACACCTTC.

The chain is built from TRBV6-5 and TRBJ1-3, with a weak D call TRBD1 (5 bases). This CDR3 is 16 amino acids long. Germline V gene data show CDR1 as MNHEY and CDR2 as SVGAGI. Trimming shortened V by 2 bases and J by 3 bases, and 14 bases separated the two germline ends. The CDR3 DNA reads as TGTGCCAGCAGTTACGGGACGGAGATAATTGGAAACACCATATATTTT. It translates to CASSYGTEIIGNTIYF.

The chain recombines TRBV5-1 with TRBJ2-3, with 10 positions matching TRBD1. The CDR3 loop spans 16 amino acids. The germline gives CDR1 SGHRS, CDR2 YFSETQ. V dropped 4 bases and J dropped 5; count of bases not matched to a gene: 10. The CDR3 spells CASSPPGQGFIDTQYF. The CDR3 nucleotides read TGCGCCAGCAGCCCCCCGGGACAGGGGTTCATAGATACGCAGTATTTT.

This chain links TRBV6-5 with TRBJ2-7; tentatively, D is TRBD2 (5 bases). Germline V gives CDR1 MNHEY, CDR2 SVGAGI. The CDR3 loop spans 12 amino acids. DNA of the CDR3: TGTGCGATTCGGGCGGGTTCCTACGAGCAGTACTTC. This sequence encodes CAIRAGSYEQYF.

The chain uses TRBV6-2 or TRBV6-3 and TRBJ2-2; 14 positions agree with TRBD2. Germline V gene lookup returns CDR1 MNHEY and CDR2 SVGEGT. The CDR3 contains 19 residues. Unmatched junction bases numbered 9, after V lost 4 bases and J lost 2 bases. CDR3 amino acids: CASSSTGLAGAINTGELFF. For the CDR3, the DNA is TGTGCCAGCAGTTCGACGGGACTAGCGGGGGCGATAAACACCGGGGAGCTGTTTTTT.

The chain combines TRBV6-5 with TRBJ1-2; 7 bases match TRBD1. Germline V gives CDR1 MNHEY, CDR2 SVGAGI. This CDR3 is built from 15 residues. Trimming at V came to 6 bases and at J to 5 bases, leaving 12 bases not matched to a gene. CDR3 nucleotides: TGTGCCAGCAGCCCAGGGGGGGCGGTGAGGTATGGCTACACCTTC. As protein: CASSPGGAVRYGYTF.

This rearrangement joins TRBV4-3 to TRBJ2-7; 12 bases align to TRBD2. Germline assignment: CDR1 LGHNA and CDR2 YSLEER. Trimming at V came to 4 bases and at J to 2 bases, leaving 6 bases not matched to a gene. The CDR3 is 16 residues long. In nucleotides, the CDR3 is TGCGCCAGCAGCCCCCGACTAGCGGGAGACCCCTACGAGCAGTACTTC. Protein sequence: CASSPRLAGDPYEQYF.